This TCR beta chain was profiled in a study of patients and donors after allogeneic stem cell transplantation. Trimming stripped 0 bases from V and 0 bases from J, with 17 bases between. CDR3 length equals 17 residues. Germline lookup yields CDR1 GTSNPN and CDR2 SVGIG (reference sequence). TCRdb fed the RT-PCR reads into MiXCR, producing one record per CDR3 protein. The sample includes roughly 940,000 distinct CDR3 sequences, around 17% of them seen just once. The sequenced sample consisted of blood, either unsorted or a sorted T cell fraction (not recorded which). The TCR was taken from a human donor who was either an allogeneic HSCT recipient or a stem cell or donor lymphocyte infusion donor (not recorded which). It is not recorded whose cells these are; they may come from a transplant donor. The rearrangement links TRBV30 to TRBJ2-5; unclear D gene. The chain's CDR3 is CAWSVFGVAPYQETQYF. CDR3 bases: TGTGCCTGGAGTGTATTTGGAGTGGCACCGTACCAAGAGACCCAGTACTTC.